Listed here are 23 T cell receptor beta chains from one sample, sequenced in a study of blood T cell repertoires in COVID-19. The method was immunoSEQ multiplex PCR; TCRdb's version includes in-frame clones alone and lacks a portion of them. The sample includes some 240,000 clones, around 83% of them seen just once. The specimen sequenced was PBMCs or T cells enriched from blood (not recorded which). The receptors stem from a woman between 50 and 59 years old who had been exposed to COVID-19.

The gene calls are TRBV10-1 and TRBJ2-2, with 7 bases aligning to TRBD1. Per germline, CDR1 WNHNN and CDR2 SYGVQD (reference sequence). This CDR3 is 13 amino acids long. J was trimmed by 4 bases and V by 7 bases; bases with no gene match: 3. The DNA for the CDR3 is TGCGCCAGCACACAGGGGACCACCGGGGAGCTGTTTTTT. It encodes CASTQGTTGELFF.

V usage is TRBV12-5 and J usage is TRBJ1-1, with D hard to call. Trimming cost V 2 bases and J 6 bases, with 10 bases left between them. Germline V gene data show CDR1 as LGHNT and CDR2 as FRNRAP. The CDR3 extends over 13 amino acids. The CDR3 loop is CASGLPLQPEAFF. The CDR3 DNA reads as TGTGCTAGTGGTTTGCCCCTACAGCCTGAAGCTTTCTTT.

The rearrangement links TRBV29-1 to TRBJ2-1; 14 bases match TRBD2. Germline values: CDR1 SQVTM, CDR2 ANQGSEA. This CDR3 comprises 13 residues. The V segment lost 6 bases and the J segment 10 bases; nucleotides outside the gene matches: 5. The CDR3 reads CSVGTSGGREQFF. The DNA for the CDR3 is TGCAGCGTCGGGACTAGCGGGGGTAGGGAGCAGTTCTTC.

V gene TRBV5-4 combines with J gene TRBJ2-3, with 8 bases matching TRBD2. The V gene end was trimmed by 1 base and the J gene end by 1 base; junction bases not matched to a gene: 8. Germline assignment: CDR1 SGHNT and CDR2 YYREEE (reference sequence). This CDR3 is 17 amino acids long. Written as DNA, the CDR3 is TGTGCCAGCAGCTTGACTAGGCCGGGGGGGCGCACAGATACGCAGTATTTT. This sequence encodes CASSLTRPGGRTDTQYF.

V gene TRBV7-2 combines with J gene TRBJ2-3; 8 bases are a match to TRBD1. CDR1 SGHTA and CDR2 FQGNSA come from the germline V gene. The CDR3 has 15 amino acids. With 2 bases clipped from V and 5 bases from J, the junction kept 6 bases outside the gene matches. CDR3 coding DNA: TGTGCCAGCAGCTTATCCTGGACAGGGTTAGATACGCAGTATTTT. This codes for CASSLSWTGLDTQYF.

The rearrangement uses TRBV19 and TRBJ1-1, with TRBD1 as a possible D gene (5 bases). The germline CDR1 and CDR2 sequences are LNHDA and SQIVND (reference sequence). The CDR3 consists of 15 residues. V lost 5 bases to trimming and J lost 3 bases, with 16 bases between them. The CDR3 reads CASSHQGTVDTEAFF. The CDR3 region has the DNA TGTGCCAGTAGTCATCAGGGAACGGTGGACACTGAAGCTTTCTTT.

The gene calls are TRBV7-2 and TRBJ2-3; tentative D call: TRBD1 (5 bases). Germline CDR1 reads SGHTA; CDR2 reads FQGNSA. V was trimmed by 0 bases and J by 2 bases, leaving 12 bases between them. CDR3 length equals 16 residues. CDR3 protein: CASSLAQGSYTDTQYF. The CDR3 DNA is TGTGCCAGCAGCTTAGCGCAGGGCAGCTACACAGATACGCAGTATTTT.

The chain recombines TRBV2 with TRBJ1-5, with a possible D match to TRBD1 (5 bases). With 5 bases removed from V and 7 bases from J, the gap between germline ends came to 12 bases. CDR1 is SNHLY and CDR2 is FYNNEI in the germline V gene. CDR3 size: 13 residues. CDR3 in DNA: TGTGCCAGCAGTTTAGACAGAAGGCAGCCCCAGCATTTT. Translated: CASSLDRRQPQHF.

The chain couples TRBV7-9 to TRBJ2-1; perhaps TRBD2 as D (5 bases). Germline values: CDR1 SEHNR, CDR2 FQNEAQ (reference sequence). V lost 5 bases, J lost 1 base, and 12 bases lay in between. The CDR3 is 15 amino acids. CDR3 loop: CASSPRTGSYNEQFF. The CDR3 DNA follows: TGTGCCAGCAGCCCTAGAACGGGGTCCTACAATGAGCAGTTCTTC.

V is TRBV29-1 and J is TRBJ2-5; possible D gene TRBD2, 5 bases. Per germline, CDR1 SQVTM and CDR2 ANQGSEA. V was cut by 6 bases and J by 4 bases, with 18 bases left in between. The CDR3 extends over 14 amino acids. For the CDR3, the DNA is TGCAGCGTGCCGGCGGGCCCGCTGGGAGAGACCCAGTACTTC. Translated, it gives CSVPAGPLGETQYF.

The V call is TRBV4-1, the J call TRBJ1-1; D unclear. V lost 0 bases, J lost 6 bases, and 17 bases lay in between. Germline CDR1 MGHRA, CDR2 YSYEKL. This CDR3 contains 16 residues. CDR3 DNA: TGCGCCAGCAGCCAAGAGCGGACGGGCACGAGGGCTGAAGCTTTCTTT. It encodes CASSQERTGTRAEAFF.

This clone was counted between two and nine times. The J gene is TRBJ2-2, the V gene TRBV2, with a possible D match to TRBD2 (5 bases). CDR3 size: 12 residues. Germline V gene lookup returns CDR1 SNHLY and CDR2 FYNNEI. V was clipped by 10 bases and J by 6 bases, with 12 bases between them. The CDR3 DNA follows: TGTGCCATCACTAGAGGCCCCGGGGAGCTGTTTTTT. This sequence encodes CAITRGPGELFF. The full variable domain, completed using reference TRBV2 and TRBJ2-2, is EPEVTQTPSHQVTQMGQEVILRCVPISNHLYFYWYRQILGQKVEFLVSFYNNEISEKSEIFDDQFSVERPDGSNFTLKIRSTKLEDSAMYFCAITRGPGELFFGEGSRLTVL.

The chain couples TRBV10-2 to TRBJ2-5; D call uncertain. V lost 6 bases, J lost 5 bases, and 13 bases lay in between. The CDR3 runs 13 residues. Germline V gene sequence: CDR1 WSHSY, CDR2 SAAADI. The CDR3 reads CASSLSKWETQYF. The CDR3 DNA follows: TGCGCCAGCAGCTTAAGCAAATGGGAGACCCAGTACTTC.

The gene calls are TRBV10-3 and TRBJ2-3; 12 nucleotides line up with TRBD2. Looked up from germline, CDR1 is ENHRY and CDR2 is SYGVKD. V dropped 7 bases and J dropped 5; count of bases not matched to a gene: 4. The CDR3 has 14 residues. The CDR3 DNA reads as TGTGCCATCAAAACTAGCGGGGGGAAAGATACGCAGTATTTT. Protein sequence: CAIKTSGGKDTQYF.

The chain carries TRBV13 and TRBJ1-4; 12 bases agree with TRBD1. CDR1 is PRHDT, CDR2 FYEKMQ, per germline (reference sequence). This CDR3 has 17 residues. The trim removed 4 bases at V and 4 bases at J, leaving 7 bases unmatched. CDR3 protein: CASSSRDRGQDNEKLFF. DNA for the CDR3: TGTGCCAGCAGCTCCCGGGACAGGGGGCAGGATAATGAAAAACTGTTTTTT. Complete variable domain (other parts from reference TRBV13 and TRBJ1-4): AAGVIQSPRHLIKEKRETATLKCYPIPRHDTVYWYQQGPGQDPQFLISFYEKMQSDKGSIPDRFSAQQFSDYHSELNMSSLELGDSALYFCASSSRDRGQDNEKLFFGSGTQLSVL.

The gene calls are TRBV5-4 and TRBJ1-1; D is possibly TRBD1 (6 bases). The germline V and J ends were trimmed by 5 bases and 8 bases, with 16 bases remaining between them. The CDR3 sequence is 13 residues long. Germline lookup yields CDR1 SGHNT and CDR2 YYREEE (reference sequence). The CDR3 nucleotides read TGTGCCAGCAGTCCGCGACCGGGGGGCGAAGCTTTCTTT. It is translated as CASSPRPGGEAFF.

The chain uses TRBV5-1 and TRBJ2-1; TRBD1 matches 9 bases. The ends lost 0 bases at V and 5 bases at J; junction bases unmatched: 3. The CDR3 runs to 15 residues. From germline, CDR1 is SGHRS and CDR2 YFSETQ. As DNA, the CDR3 is TGCGCCAGCAGCTTGGGGGGACAGGGCCACAATGAGCAGTTCTTC. Translated, it gives CASSLGGQGHNEQFF.

The CDR3 is CSAGQGLDYGYTF. The CDR3 nucleotides read TGCAGCGCCGGACAGGGTCTGGACTATGGCTACACCTTC. The V call is TRBV29-1, the J call TRBJ1-2, with 8 positions matching TRBD1. Looked up from germline, CDR1 is SQVTM and CDR2 is ANQGSEA. The CDR3 is made up of 13 amino acids. Trimming removed 7 bases from V and 3 bases from J; junction bases left unmatched: 7.

The chain couples TRBV9 to TRBJ2-1, with a possible D match to TRBD2 (5 bases). CDR3 length: 14 residues. V was clipped by 3 bases and J by 5 bases, with 12 bases between them. CDR1 is SGDLS, CDR2 YYNGEE, per germline. The CDR3 coding sequence is TGTGCCAGCAGCGCCGGGCGGGCTAACAATGAGCAGTTCTTC. It codes for CASSAGRANNEQFF.

The chain recombines TRBV10-2 with TRBJ2-1; TRBD2 aligns across 9 bases. The germline CDR1 and CDR2 sequences are WSHSY and SAAADI. V shed 10 bases and J 9 bases; nucleotides not matched to a gene: 13. CDR3 length: 14 residues. The CDR3 reads CAIRAAGGRSEQFF. As DNA, the CDR3 is TGCGCCATTAGAGCCGCGGGGGGGCGGAGTGAGCAGTTCTTC.

Remarks on this clone: Germline is not matched at one junction end, which may reflect a read error. J is TRBJ1-1 and V is TRBV7-2; 8 bases are shared with TRBD1. CDR1 is SGHTA, CDR2 FQGNSA, per germline. This CDR3 is built from 13 residues. The CDR3 sequence is CASSSGRGLESFF. CDR3 coding DNA: TGTGCCAGCAGCTCTGGCAGGGGGCTTGAATCTTTCTTT. The variable domain in full, completed from reference TRBV7-2 and TRBJ1-1, reads GAGVSQSPSNKVTEKGKDVELRCDPISGHTALYWYRQSLGQGLEFLIYFQGNSAPDKSGLPSDRFSAERTGGSVSTLTIQRTQQEDSAVYLCASSSGRGLESFFGQGTRLTVV.

The V call is TRBV3-1 (or the pseudogene TRBV3-2), the J call TRBJ1-2, with TRBD1 matching 10 bases. The CDR3 runs to 13 residues. V dropped 6 bases and J dropped 7; count of bases not matched to a gene: 5. Germline V lookup: CDR1 LGHDT, CDR2 YNNKEL (reference sequence). In nucleotides, the CDR3 is TGTGCCAGCAGACCGACAGGGGGCTTTGGCTACACCTTC. Translation gives CASRPTGGFGYTF.

The rearrangement links TRBV3-1 (or the pseudogene TRBV3-2) to TRBJ1-1; 7 bases agree with TRBD1. The CDR3 contains 15 residues. V was pared by 4 bases and J by 0 bases, with 5 bases of the junction left unmatched. Germline V gives CDR1 LGHDT, CDR2 YNNKEL (reference sequence). CDR3 region: CASSLTTGMNTEAFF. Written as DNA, the CDR3 is TGTGCCAGCAGCCTGACGACAGGGATGAACACTGAAGCTTTCTTT.